Sequencing of this T cell receptor (beta chain) was carried out in a study of cytomegalovirus exposure and HLA in healthy donors (dated by TCRdb to about 2017). About the study as a whole: In an earlier analysis of some 610 of the donors, 250 to 350 Gb of sequence data and 117 million unique TCR beta sequences from 180 million or so T cells were reported. Roughly 300 gigabases of sequencing data and 78 million or so unique TCR sequences were included in an early release covering 550 to 800 HLA-typed donors. Of the roughly 400 genotyped donors, roughly 85% fell in the genetic ancestry cluster associated with self-reported Caucasian donors. The study aimed to test whether signatures of past pathogen exposure could be identified by cataloging public T cell receptors. The T cell repertoires of 666 subjects were profiled by immunosequencing and related to cytomegalovirus serostatus. A separate validation cohort of roughly 130 different subjects was used in addition to the approximately 700-subject first cohort. To predict cytomegalovirus infection status, the study combined high-throughput TCR immunosequencing, statistical association of individual TCRs with disease status, and machine learning. A later analysis re-examined previously published TCR beta repertoires from roughly 650 donors and added high-resolution HLA genotyping to investigate patterns of TCR occurrence. Rather than using new phenotypic data, the later analysis identified candidate immune exposures from TCR beta sequences and from how often those sequences occurred across donors. In an earlier analysis of roughly 600 of the donors, high-throughput TCR beta sequencing was used to judge whether each TCR beta V gene segment behaved as functional or pseudogenic. Donor age, sex, ethnicity and CMV serostatus were compiled together with the repertoire data. A later genetic analysis took genome-wide SNP genotypes for about three fifths of the roughly 670 donors and used that subset as a discovery cohort. Every repertoire in the discovery cohort had been generated on one and the same sequencing platform. HLA typing covered class I and class II loci at four-digit resolution. The number of typed donors differed by locus: roughly 629-640 for A, B, C, DRB1 and DQB1; 522 for DQA1; some 590 for DPA1; and some 430 for DPB1. Roughly 5 DR-DQ haplotypes were handled as single units for association and clustering, since linkage in the cohort was strong. Across 300 to 500 genotyped donors of the cohort, an average of about 240,000 unique TCR beta nucleotide sequences per donor were sequenced, and roughly 20% of those sequences were non-productive.

What the study reported, not specific to this receptor: Because the 87-base-pair reads could not distinguish some IMGT-functional V segments, including TRBV6-2 and TRBV6-3, those segments were excluded. In this cohort, only TCR beta chains were sequenced, and detectable features were limited by the absence of alpha or paired-chain data. A later analysis associated some 17,000 TCR beta sequences with specific HLA alleles at a false discovery rate of 0.05. An earlier analysis of approximately 540 of the donors showed that most TCR beta V segments appeared in productive rearrangements either about 87% or about 30% of the time, which broadly matched IMGT annotations. Because some donors lacked HLA typing at each locus, the association tests relied only on the typed subset. Most TCR sequences were seen in very few donors, while some public TCRs were found in many individuals. In vitro tests confirmed that three of the cytomegalovirus-associated TCR beta chains recognize cytomegalovirus antigens. Because counts were too low, about 18 rarely observed V segments, including chromosome 9 orphons, were excluded from the earlier analysis of some 590 of the donors. According to a later analysis, TCR association rates differed among HLA loci, with DRB1 alleles showing the most associated TCRs and HLA-C alleles showing the fewest. When HLA alleles, especially DR and DQ, strongly co-occurred, TCR associations were difficult to assign to individual alleles. The classifier was reported to diagnose cytomegalovirus status with high specificity and sensitivity in both the original cohort and the validation cohort. In the study, roughly 160 TCR beta chains were listed as associated with cytomegalovirus. An association between a missense DCLRE1C variant and V-gene and J-gene trimming of TCR beta chains was found in a later genetic analysis and replicated in an independent cohort. In a later analysis, HLA-associated TCR beta chains showed more clonal expansion and lower generation probabilities than non-associated chains that were equally common. The presence/absence analyses assumed that sequencing depth was roughly uniform across donors, and that assumption may not be true. In a later analysis, several top co-occurrence clusters were reported to appear linked to parvovirus B19, influenza, CMV and Epstein-Barr virus. Correlated functional status among segregating V segments might be attributable to linkage disequilibrium, but an unknown experimental factor could not be ruled out. A cluster of highly shared sequence variants was judged likely to represent a technical artifact of the sequencing pipeline. CMV serostatus was the only immune exposure information available for the cohort. A later genetic analysis reported fewer N-insertions in productive TCRs among donors in an Asian-associated ancestry cluster than the roughly 700-donor mean. The authors suggested that the approach could potentially be generalized to other disease states and immunological phenotypes. A further reported finding was that TCR beta sequences accurately predicted the HLA-A and HLA-B alleles for most subjects in the first cohort. According to a later analysis, most CMV-associated TCR beta chains appeared to be HLA-restricted, and the HLA associations seemed to be driven largely by CMV exposure.

CDR1 SEHNR and CDR2 FQNEAQ are derived from the germline V gene (reference sequence). The CDR3 spans 14 residues, from the cysteine through the phenylalanine. The sequence is cut down to CDR3 DNA, 42 bases in frame from base 1. V sheds 7 bases and J sheds 4 bases, leaving 13 bases between their ends. A word on this clone: The antigen it binds to is not known. Per-base qualities were not stored, and no clone one base away is much larger.

Library generation was performed with the immunoSEQ multiplex PCR assay. A mixture of 60 forward primers for TCR Vbeta segments and 13 reverse primers for TCR Jbeta segments was used in the multiplex PCR. The CDR3 region of rearranged TCR beta genes was amplified from genomic DNA with a multiplex PCR assay. The amplified TCR beta libraries were sequenced on the Illumina HiSeq System as 87-base-pair reads. On the study's bioinformatics: Across the 500 to 750 repertoires, a later analysis counted roughly 77 million unique TCR beta chains, 8.5 million to 12 million of which were shared by at least two donors. To remove PCR and sequencing errors, raw reads were error-corrected and collapsed into unique sequences using a nearest-neighbor algorithm that merged closely related sequences. To assign V, D and J gene segments, CDR3 sequences were aligned to IMGT reference sequences. Each retained sequence needed at least a six-nucleotide match to both a V gene segment and a J gene segment. A rearrangement counted as productive if the CDR3 had no stop codons and remained in frame with V and J, and every other rearrangement counted as non-productive. CDR3 was defined according to IMGT convention as the region running from the second conserved V-encoded cysteine to the conserved J-encoded phenylalanine. The earlier analysis of about 610 of the donors excluded sequences that lacked an unambiguous match to a single V gene segment. In an earlier analysis of several hundred of the donors, a V segment was called functional when productive rearrangements were above 56.7%, and segregating when the standard deviation between donors exceeded 5%. To diagnose cytomegalovirus status from the catalog of TCR beta chain sequences, a statistical classification framework was built. In a later analysis, TCR nucleotide sequences were compared against IMGT/GENE-DB human TR gene sequences so that V and J genes could be assigned. The TCRdist pipeline was used in a later analysis to assign CDR3 sequences and most-parsimonious VDJ recombination scenarios. In a later analysis, every TCR beta chain was defined by the combination of its CDR3 amino acid sequence and its V-gene family, and reads without a unique V-gene family were dropped. To address suspected cross-contamination and a sequencing artifact, a later analysis removed 550 to 750 highly shared, low-generation-probability nucleotide sequences. In a later analysis, a clonal expansion index was calculated for each public chain from normalized within-repertoire ranks of inferred template counts. Generation probabilities in a later analysis came from a VDJ recombination model fitted to out-of-frame rearrangements, and those results were checked against IGoR. In a later analysis, TCR-TCR, TCR-HLA and TCR-CMV co-occurrence was scored with hypergeometric tests, and a repertoire-size bias correction was applied to TCR pairs. A later analysis estimated false discovery rates by permuting HLA or CMV assignments 20 times. A later analysis grouped co-occurring TCRs with DBSCAN, adding TCRdist sequence similarity when clustering within HLA-allele-positive subsets. Repertoires with fewer than 30,000 or more than 120,000 public chains were left out of co-occurrence clustering, as were about five repertoires with anomalous nucleotide sharing. The table comes from immuneACCESS by way of TCRdb, which keeps in-frame sequences with V and J called. Part of the clones is missing from these tables; in studies checked, under half for an unresolved V gene and the rest for unknown reasons. V and J calls and clone size follow that table, whereas D and trimming were derived from the DNA. This sample has some 150,000 clones in its table, and more than 75% of those were observed once. About 1.1% of the sample lies in the top ten.

The cohort consisted of 670 or so healthy bone marrow donors. All cohort members were sampled while nominally healthy, although unrecorded immune exposures were likely present. The donor tested CMV seronegative and was one of the 352 seronegative cohort members. Every donor gave a peripheral blood sample, and the peripheral blood mononuclear cells from that sample were used for TCR beta sequencing. Genomic DNA was extracted from the blood cell samples with the Qiagen DNeasy Blood Extraction Kit. Sequencing was carried out using PBMCs. This sequence originates from a male donor in good health and CMV-seronegative. The chain is encoded by TRBV7-9 joined to TRBJ1-4, with a tentative D gene TRBD1 over 5 matching bases. The DNA sequence is given as TGTGCCAGCAATGATCGGGGGAGTAATGAAAAACTGTTTTTT. Translation gives CASNDRGSNEKLFF.